One TCR beta chain is described in this entry. Its cognate antigen has yet to be identified. Within one base of it there is no much larger clone, and no base qualities were kept. The entire isolated RNA was reverse transcribed using the High Capacity cDNA Reverse Transcription Kit, and thus expressed TCRB transcripts were sequenced. Deep immunoSEQ sequencing was applied to naive, central memory and regulatory T cell samples, giving an average of about 3.4 million total reads per sample. Sorted cells were lysed in RLT buffer, and RNA was extracted using DNase-treated RNeasy Micro or Mini kits according to cell number. To prevent cross-contamination, every cell subset was processed on its own, while patient and healthy donor samples were processed together. The immunoSEQ multiplex PCR was used to amplify TCRB sequences from cDNA, yielding 87-bp fragments that span the CDR3 region. The amplicons were sequenced using the Illumina HiSeq platform. The study's processing was this. Synthetic template baselines were used to correct PCR bias computationally, reads within Hamming distance 2 were collapsed, and singletons that could not be merged were discarded. Reads were aligned against IMGT so that V, D and J genes, CDR3 length and insertions or deletions at six rearrangement sites could be assigned. Clonotype counts were normalized to sorted cell number within each subset before computing true diversity and Gini coefficients with the tcR R package. Repertoire sharing was quantified using the overlap coefficient calculated on TCRB nucleotide sequences. Out-of-frame TCRB sequences from naive cells were analyzed as a proxy for the pre-selection repertoire. TCRdb obtained this table from immuneACCESS and retained in-frame rearrangements with V and J assigned. These tables miss some clones; where compared with another copy, unresolved V genes account for less than half of the shortfall, and the remainder is unexplained. V, J and clone size reflect that table, while D and trimming were determined from the DNA. The sample contains hundreds of thousands of clones, approximately 16% of them found a single time. The ten largest clones capture about 0.014% of the sample.

The data belong to a study of beta chain features in type 1 diabetes (dated by TCRdb to the late 2010s). About the study as a whole: No differences in mean age, gender distribution, total cell number or subset yield were found between patients and healthy donors. A total of under 140,000,000 sorted cells were examined across all samples, and the number of cells per subset was strongly correlated with RNA yield. In the study, TCRB repertoires of sorted circulating CD4+ T cell subsets from recently diagnosed type 1 diabetes patients were compared with those of matched healthy donors. Regulatory and stem cell-like memory subsets were obtained from only 8 patients and roughly 8 healthy donors, while naive and central memory subsets were obtained from all 30 or so donors.

CDR1 and CDR2 (SGHNT, YYREEE) derive from the germline V gene (reference sequence). There are 15 amino acids in the CDR3, from cysteine to phenylalanine inclusive. Of all the DNA, just the CDR3 is kept, 45 bases in frame from base 1. V is cut back by 4 bases and J by 0 bases, with 3 bases in the junction unmatched. Overall study outcomes, separate from this receptor: PCR may preferentially amplify shorter templates, but because patient and control samples were amplified and corrected together, any resulting skew would affect both groups equally. Because cDNA was sequenced instead of genomic DNA, highly expressing activated cells could be over-represented, though the groups showed no difference in activation or CD3 levels. Type 1 diabetes patients showed a moderate but significant shortening of TCRB CDR3 length in all four CD4+ subsets. Only small numbers of individuals were included in the HLA sub-analyses, which left unresolved whether HLA type had any influence on TCRB rearrangement. The naive, central memory and regulatory TCRB repertoires appeared to resemble one another more closely among patients than among healthy donors. Patients with type 1 diabetes made fewer insertions and deleted more nucleotides at VDJ recombination sites, implying thymic rearrangement abnormalities.

From each donor, a single peripheral blood sample of 95 to 150 mL on average was drawn into heparinised tubes. A BD FACSAria II and a panel including CD45RO, CCR7, CD25, CD127, CD95 and CD27 were used to sort naive, central memory, regulatory and stem cell-like memory CD4+ T cells. A purity above 98% was achieved for all sorted populations. PBMCs were isolated right away by Lymphoprep density gradient centrifugation and were stained directly, without culture. Samples were stained and sorted in pairs, with one healthy donor and one patient per experiment, so that batch effects were minimized. The rearrangement joined TRBV5-4 to TRBJ2-4; a stretch of 8 junction bases matches TRBD1. What was sequenced was naive CD4+ T cells from blood. This specimen's cell subset or site label, per the study, means: true naive CD4+ T cells. The receptor's source is a man younger than 35 with type 1 diabetes. The sequence in DNA is TGTGCCAGCAGCCGGACAGGGCTAGCCAAAAACATTCAGTACTTC. Translated, this is CASSRTGLAKNIQYF.